The present T cell receptor (beta chain) was sequenced within a study of T cell responses to AZD1222 COVID-19 vaccine. Study conclusions and caveats: Donor demographics were predominantly white British with a female majority; clonal diversity may be underestimated. Only 5 to 7 individuals given AZD1222 were seropositive at baseline. Vaccination with two AZD1222 doses was followed by a rise in Spike-specific TCR breadth and depth. Unmutated regions of variants are reportedly targeted by nearly half of spike-specific TCRs.

To note about this clone: Its cognate antigen is unknown.

Germline CDR1 and CDR2: DFQATT and SNEGSKA (reference sequence). The CDR3 runs 12 residues. Trimming pared 3 bases from V and 4 bases from J, leaving 7 bases between. Repertoires were generated with immunoSEQ multiplex PCR, while TCRdb's copy carries only in-frame clones and drops some. The sample comprises 130,000 to 150,000 clones, around nine tenths of which are singletons, and roughly 2.8% rests with the top ten. This rearrangement joins TRBV20-1 to TRBJ1-5; the D is unclear. Sample: peripheral blood, taken on day 0 of MenACWY control vaccination. This sequence originates from an adult in good health. The CDR3 region has the DNA TGCAGTGCTAGTTGGGCGAATCAGCCCCAGCATTTT. This translates into CSASWANQPQHF.